Listed below are T cell receptor beta chains from one sample, sequenced in a study of T cell responses to AZD1222 COVID-19 vaccine. Sequencing was performed with immunoSEQ multiplex PCR; in TCRdb, only in-frame clones are kept and a portion is missing. The sample holds tens of thousands of clones; nearly 90% are singletons and the top ten take less than 5%. The specimen comprised peripheral blood, sampled on day 0 of AZD1222 vaccination. The receptors stem from an adult in good health. CDR3s include the opening cysteine and the closing phenylalanine or tryptophan. Fields, in order: J gene, D gene, V gene, clone size, CDR3 DNA, CDR3 protein. The D gene is left open where the match is weak. Clone size, where shown, is once, few, many, or a class for clones that have expanded.

J: TRBJ2-2; D: -; V: TRBV12-3/TRBV12-4; size: -; DNA: TGTGCCAGCAGTTTTGGGGGGGAGCTGTTTTTT; CDR3: CASSFGGELFF
J: TRBJ1-1; D: -; V: TRBV5-1; size: -; DNA: TGCGCCAGCAGCGGACAGATGAACACTGAAGCTTTCTTT; CDR3: CASSGQMNTEAFF
J: TRBJ1-2; D: -; V: TRBV28; size: -; DNA: TGTGCCAGCAGTGCCGGGGGGACGGCGGCGGGCTACACCTTC; CDR3: CASSAGGTAAGYTF
J: TRBJ1-5; D: -; V: TRBV10-3; size: -; DNA: TGTGCCATCAGTGAGTCTGAGGGTCTTGGGCAGCCCCAGCATTTT; CDR3: CAISESEGLGQPQHF
J: TRBJ2-1; D: -; V: TRBV5-1; size: once; DNA: TGCGCCAGCAGCTTGAATGCAGGGCTCAATGAGCAGTTCTTC; CDR3: CASSLNAGLNEQFF
J: TRBJ1-1; D: -; V: TRBV2; size: -; DNA: TGTGCCAGCAGTGATTGGGCGAACACTGAAGCTTTCTTT; CDR3: CASSDWANTEAFF
J: TRBJ1-2; D: -; V: TRBV2; size: once; DNA: TGTGCCAGCAGTCTGACCTCAGGAAATGGCTACACCTTC; CDR3: CASSLTSGNGYTF
J: TRBJ1-6; D: -; V: TRBV19; size: -; DNA: TGTGCCAGTAGTATGAGTCAAACCTTTAATTCACCCCTCCACTTT; CDR3: CASSMSQTFNSPLHF
J: TRBJ2-2; D: -; V: TRBV18; size: -; DNA: TGTGCCAGCTCACCACCAGGGTTTAAGGGCACCGGGGAGCTGTTTTTT; CDR3: CASSPPGFKGTGELFF
J: TRBJ2-7; D: -; V: TRBV5-6; size: -; DNA: TGTGCCAGCAGCTCCTACCACGAGCAGTACTTC; CDR3: CASSSYHEQYF
J: TRBJ1-5; D: TRBD1; V: TRBV27; size: few; DNA: TGTGCCAGCAGTCCGGGACAGGGGATTAGAGCCAATCAGCCCCAGCATTTT; CDR3: CASSPGQGIRANQPQHF
J: TRBJ1-2; D: TRBD1; V: TRBV27; size: -; DNA: TGTGCCAGCAGTTTCGAGACAGGGTATGGCTACACCTTC; CDR3: CASSFETGYGYTF
J: TRBJ1-2; D: TRBD1; V: TRBV5-1; size: -; DNA: TGCGCCAGCAGCGCTACCGGGACAGGGGTAGGCTATGGCTACACCTTC; CDR3: CASSATGTGVGYGYTF
J: TRBJ1-5; D: -; V: TRBV27; size: -; DNA: TGTGCCAGCAGTTTACAGGGAAACAATCAGCCCCAGCATTTT; CDR3: CASSLQGNNQPQHF
J: TRBJ1-5; D: -; V: TRBV9; size: -; DNA: TGTGCCAGCAGCCCTGGGGGGGGTGGCCAGCCCCAGCATTTT; CDR3: CASSPGGGGQPQHF
J: TRBJ1-1; D: TRBD1; V: TRBV6-5; size: -; DNA: TGTGCCAGCAGTTGGGGACAGATGAACACTGAAGCTTTCTTT; CDR3: CASSWGQMNTEAFF
J: TRBJ1-4; D: -; V: TRBV7-8; size: -; DNA: TGTGCCAGCAGCTTAGCAGGGGATGAAAAACTGTTTTTT; CDR3: CASSLAGDEKLFF
J: TRBJ2-7; D: -; V: TRBV30; size: -; DNA: TGTGCCTGGAGCCCGACCGGATCCTACGAGCAGTACTTC; CDR3: CAWSPTGSYEQYF